This is a list of T cell receptor beta chains from one sample in a study of shared clonotypes between healthy human individuals. Libraries were prepared by immunoSEQ multiplex PCR; TCRdb keeps only in-frame clonotypes and omits some of them. The table lists around 2.3 million clones, around 95% of them singletons. Sample: naive CD4+ T cells sorted from blood. These receptors were collected from a man between 18 and 29 years old in good health. Each CDR3 is given with its conserved first and last residue. A D gene is named only where the DNA matches it firmly. A clone size is listed for some rows: how often the clone was seen (once, few, many), or a class if it is expanded.

V	size	D	J	DNA	CDR3
TRBV2	.	.	TRBJ1-2	TGTGCCAGCAGTACGGGGAGGACAGACTTCTATGGCTACACCTTC	CASSTGRTDFYGYTF
TRBV5-4	.	TRBD1	TRBJ2-7	TGTGCCAGCAGCCAAACCGGACAGGGGCCCTACGAGCAGTACTTC	CASSQTGQGPYEQYF
TRBV4-1	.	TRBD1	TRBJ1-2	TGCGCCAGCAGCCGTTCATCCGGGACAGGGGCTGGCTACACCTTC	CASSRSSGTGAGYTF
TRBV9	.	.	TRBJ1-6	TGTGCCAGCAGGGAAGGGGATTCTTATAATTCACCCCTCCACTTT	CASREGDSYNSPLHF
TRBV27	.	.	TRBJ1-2	TGTGCCAGCAGTCTAACTGGGGAAAACTATGGCTACACCTTC	CASSLTGENYGYTF
TRBV2	.	.	TRBJ1-2	TGTGCCAGCAGTGAACAGGAGTATGGCTACACCTTC	CASSEQEYGYTF
TRBV7-2	once	TRBD1	TRBJ2-1	TGTGCCACCGCTCTTTCAGGGGGCTCCTACAATGAGCAGTTCTTC	CATALSGGSYNEQFF
TRBV28	.	.	TRBJ1-2	TGTGCCAGCAGTATTTCCCGACCAGGGTTATATGGCTACACCTTC	CASSISRPGLYGYTF
TRBV19	.	.	TRBJ2-7	TGTGCCAGTCAGGGGACATCTACCTACGAGCAGTACTTC	CASQGTSTYEQYF
TRBV6-5	.	TRBD1	TRBJ2-7	TGTGCCAGCAGTTCCCCCGGACAGGGGGCATACGAGCAGTACTTC	CASSSPGQGAYEQYF
TRBV5-8	.	.	TRBJ1-1	TGTGCCAGCAGCTTGGGGCAAGCGAACACTGAAGCTTTCTTT	CASSLGQANTEAFF
TRBV28	.	.	TRBJ2-7	TGTGCCAGCAAGGGAGGGGGCACCTACGAGCAGTACTTC	CASKGGGTYEQYF
TRBV19	.	.	TRBJ2-1	TGTGCCAGTAGGCCAGAGACAGGAGACTACAATGAGCAGTTCTTC	CASRPETGDYNEQFF
TRBV9	.	.	TRBJ2-5	.	CASSVSVLGETQYF
TRBV19	once	.	TRBJ2-7	TGTGCCAGTAGTATCGGGCATTCCTACGAGCAGTACTTC	CASSIGHSYEQYF